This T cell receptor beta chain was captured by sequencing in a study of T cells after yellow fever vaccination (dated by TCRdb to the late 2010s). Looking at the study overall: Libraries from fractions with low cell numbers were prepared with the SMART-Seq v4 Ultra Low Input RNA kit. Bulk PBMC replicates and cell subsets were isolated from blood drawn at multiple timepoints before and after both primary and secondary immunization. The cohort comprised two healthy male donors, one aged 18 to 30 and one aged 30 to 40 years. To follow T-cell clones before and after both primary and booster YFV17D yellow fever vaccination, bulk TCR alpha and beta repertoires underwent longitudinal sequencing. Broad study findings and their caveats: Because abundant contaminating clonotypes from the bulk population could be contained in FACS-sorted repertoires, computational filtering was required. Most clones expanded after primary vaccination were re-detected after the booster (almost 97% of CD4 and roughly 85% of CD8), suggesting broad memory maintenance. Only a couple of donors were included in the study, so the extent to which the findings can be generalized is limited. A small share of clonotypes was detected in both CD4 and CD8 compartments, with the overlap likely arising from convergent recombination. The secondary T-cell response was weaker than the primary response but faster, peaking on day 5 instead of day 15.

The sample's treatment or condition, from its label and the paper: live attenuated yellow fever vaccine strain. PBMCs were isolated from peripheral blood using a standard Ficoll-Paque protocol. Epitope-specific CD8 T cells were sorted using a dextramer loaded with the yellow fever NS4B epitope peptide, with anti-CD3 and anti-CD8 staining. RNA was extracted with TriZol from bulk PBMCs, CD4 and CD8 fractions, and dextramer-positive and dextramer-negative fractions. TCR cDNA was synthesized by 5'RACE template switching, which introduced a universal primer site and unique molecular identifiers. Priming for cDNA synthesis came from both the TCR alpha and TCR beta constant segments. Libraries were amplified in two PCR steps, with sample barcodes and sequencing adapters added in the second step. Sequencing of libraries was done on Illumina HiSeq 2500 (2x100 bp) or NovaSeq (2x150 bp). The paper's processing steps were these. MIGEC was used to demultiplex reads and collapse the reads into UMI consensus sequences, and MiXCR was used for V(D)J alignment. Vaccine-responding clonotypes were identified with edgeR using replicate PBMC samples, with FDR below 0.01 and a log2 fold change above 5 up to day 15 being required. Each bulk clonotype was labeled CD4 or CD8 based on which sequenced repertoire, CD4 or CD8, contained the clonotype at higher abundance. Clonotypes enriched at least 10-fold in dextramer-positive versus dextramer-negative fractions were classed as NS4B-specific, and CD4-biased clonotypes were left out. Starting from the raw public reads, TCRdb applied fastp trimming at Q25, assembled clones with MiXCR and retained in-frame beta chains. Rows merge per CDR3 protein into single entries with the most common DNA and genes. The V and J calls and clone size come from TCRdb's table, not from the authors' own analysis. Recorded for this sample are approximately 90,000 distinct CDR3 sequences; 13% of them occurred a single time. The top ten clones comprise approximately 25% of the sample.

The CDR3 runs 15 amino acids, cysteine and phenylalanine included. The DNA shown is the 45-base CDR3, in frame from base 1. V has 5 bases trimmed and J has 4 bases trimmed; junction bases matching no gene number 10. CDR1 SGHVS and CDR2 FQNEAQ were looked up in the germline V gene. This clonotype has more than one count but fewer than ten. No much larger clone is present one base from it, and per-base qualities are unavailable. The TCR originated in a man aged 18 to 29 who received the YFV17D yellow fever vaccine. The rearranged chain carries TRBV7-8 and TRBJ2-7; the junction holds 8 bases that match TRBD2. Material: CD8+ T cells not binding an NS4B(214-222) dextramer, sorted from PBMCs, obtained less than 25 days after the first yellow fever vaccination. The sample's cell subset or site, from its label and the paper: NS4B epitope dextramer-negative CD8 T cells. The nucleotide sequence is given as TGTGCCAGCAGCCCCGGGGCCGGGACTAGGTACGAGCAGTACTTC. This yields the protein CASSPGAGTRYEQYF.